This passage covers 26 T cell receptor beta chains from one sample sequenced in a study of T cell repertoires in cytomegalovirus infection. TCRdb re-called the reads with MiXCR, one entry per CDR3 protein. In the table there are about 350,000 distinct CDR3 sequences, about 35% of which are singletons. These TCRs are of unknown antigen specificity. The sequenced sample was cultured PBMCs, obtained from culture after CMV antigen stimulation. Receptors were obtained from a human donor in good health (CMV status not recorded). Some clones in this sample may be carry-over from other donors' samples.

This clonotype was counted at least ten times. The V and J genes are TRBV28 and TRBJ2-4; 9 positions match TRBD2. CDR1 and CDR2 (germline): MDHEN, SYDVKM. The CDR3 contains 19 residues. With V trimmed by 5 bases and J by 0 bases, 14 bases remained unmatched. The CDR3 region has the DNA TGTGCCAGCAGTCGCGCGGACCGACTAGCGGAGAGAGCCAAAAACATTCAGTACTTC. This encodes CASSRADRLAERAKNIQYF.

The rearrangement uses TRBV24-1 and TRBJ2-1; 10 nucleotides align to TRBD2. Per the germline V gene, CDR1 is KGHDR and CDR2 is SFDVKD. The CDR3 runs 15 residues. V gave up 5 bases and J gave up 13 bases; unmatched junction bases: 13. CDR3 DNA sequence: TGTGCCACCAGTGCAGGGGTTGGAAGCGGGAGGGAACAGTTCTTC. This encodes CATSAGVGSGREQFF.

The chain has TRBV20-1 and TRBJ1-4; a weak D match, TRBD1 (6 bases). The CDR3 runs to 13 residues. CDR1 is DFQATT and CDR2 is SNEGSKA in the germline V gene (reference sequence). The ends were cut back, 6 bases at V and 0 bases at J, with 8 bases in the middle. The CDR3 region is CSAKGATNEKLFF. The DNA of the CDR3 is TGCAGTGCCAAGGGGGCAACTAATGAAAAACTGTTTTTT.

The genes are TRBV4-1 and TRBJ2-1, with D possibly TRBD2 on 6 matching bases. There are 14 residues in the CDR3. CDR1 and CDR2 (germline): MGHRA, YSYEKL. The CDR3 reads CASASPGRRSEQFF. CDR3 DNA: TGCGCTTCGGCCTCGCCCGGGAGAAGGAGTGAGCAGTTCTTC.

CDR3 nucleotide sequence: TGTGCCAGCAGCTTAGCGAGGGGCGGGAGGGGAATCACCGGGGAGCTGTTTTTT. Translation gives CASSLARGGRGITGELFF. This chain uses TRBV7-2 with TRBJ2-2, with 9 positions matching TRBD2. The germline V gene has CDR1 SGHTA and CDR2 FQGNSA. Losses at the gene ends were 0 bases for V and 4 bases for J; bases not matched to a gene: 9. The CDR3 contains 18 residues.

This clonotype was counted a few times. The chain combines TRBV19 with TRBJ1-1, with 9 bases identical to TRBD1. Trimming at V came to 4 bases and at J to 11 bases, leaving 8 bases not matched to a gene. This CDR3 is built from 13 residues. Per germline, CDR1 LNHDA and CDR2 SQIVND (reference sequence). CDR3 sequence (DNA): TGTGCCAGTAGTACCGATAGGGACAGGGCGGCTTTCTTT. Residues: CASSTDRDRAAFF.

Worth noting for this clonotype: An end of the junction differs from the germline gene, which may be a read error. V and J are TRBV19 and TRBJ2-4; D gene unclear. The CDR3 totals 11 residues. Germline V gene data show CDR1 as LNHDA and CDR2 as SQIVND (reference sequence). The CDR3 bases are TGTGCCAGTAGTTTAGAGCACATTCAGTACTTC. This encodes CASSLEHIQYF.

The table lists this clonotype with a few counts. The rearrangement uses TRBV2 and TRBJ1-5; weak D call: TRBD1 (5 bases). The CDR3 is 14 residues long. Germline V CDR1 and CDR2: SNHLY, FYNNEI. Deletions cut 4 bases from V and 5 bases from J, with 12 bases between. The CDR3 coding sequence is TGTGCCAGCAGTGGGCTAACAGGAGATCAGCCCCAGCATTTT. Its translation is CASSGLTGDQPQHF.

V and J are TRBV27 and TRBJ2-7; the D is unclear. The CDR3 runs to 13 residues. The germline V and J ends were trimmed by 2 bases and 0 bases, with 5 bases remaining between them. Germline-derived CDR1 and CDR2 are MNHEY and SMNVEV (reference sequence). CDR3: CASSLAPSYEQYV. The DNA for the CDR3 is TGTGCCAGCAGTTTAGCGCCCTCCTACGAGCAGTACGTC.

The V call is TRBV27, the J call TRBJ2-3; TRBD2 might be the D (7 bases). Trimming stripped 3 bases from V and 5 bases from J, with 12 bases between. Germline V gene lookup returns CDR1 MNHEY and CDR2 SMNVEV (reference sequence). The CDR3 totals 14 residues. Here the CDR3 DNA reads TGTGCCAGCAGTTTTGCGGGGGCGGGAGATACGCAGTATTTT. It is translated as CASSFAGAGDTQYF.

This rearrangement joins TRBV12-3 or TRBV12-4 to TRBJ2-3; 15 nucleotides match TRBD2. CDR3 length equals 16 residues. Trimming at V came to 5 bases and at J to 5 bases, leaving 5 bases not matched to a gene. CDR3 sequence: CASSPGLAGGKDTQYF. The CDR3 nucleotides are TGTGCCAGCAGTCCGGGACTAGCGGGAGGTAAAGATACGCAGTATTTT.

This clonotype occurred many times. This chain joins TRBV6-1 and TRBJ2-1, with D possibly TRBD1 on 6 matching bases. The CDR3 runs 16 residues. CDR1 and CDR2 from the germline V gene are MNHNS and SASEGT. With 5 bases removed from V and 2 bases from J, the gap between germline ends came to 16 bases. The CDR3 bases are TGTGCCAGCAGTCTAAGGATACAGGGACCCTACAATGAGCAGTTCTTC. Its protein product is CASSLRIQGPYNEQFF.

The chain joins TRBV10-3 to TRBJ2-7; the match to TRBD1 covers 9 bases. Germline lookup yields CDR1 ENHRY and CDR2 SYGVKD. This CDR3 region has 14 residues. The V gene end was trimmed by 7 bases and the J gene end by 9 bases; junction bases not matched to a gene: 13. The CDR3 protein is CAITTSGTGWGQYF. DNA of the CDR3: TGTGCCATCACTACCTCCGGGACAGGGTGGGGGCAGTACTTC.

The V gene is TRBV2, the J gene TRBJ2-1; D not resolved. Trimming removed 5 bases from V and 9 bases from J, with 14 bases in between. CDR3 length: 13 amino acids. Germline V gives CDR1 SNHLY, CDR2 FYNNEI. CDR3 bases: TGTGCCAGCAGTACCCGGCCCGAACGTGAGCAGTTCTTC. This translates into CASSTRPEREQFF.

The chain has TRBV20-1 and TRBJ2-3; 12 bases agree with TRBD2. CDR1 and CDR2 (germline): DFQATT, SNEGSKA (reference sequence). This CDR3 is built from 14 residues. V shed 4 bases and J 6 bases; nucleotides not matched to a gene: 5. In DNA form, the CDR3 reads TGCAGTGCTACAGGACTAGCGGGATTGGATACGCAGTATTTT. Protein product: CSATGLAGLDTQYF.

V gene TRBV11-2 combines with J gene TRBJ2-1; TRBD1 matches at 8 bases. Looked up from germline, CDR1 is SGHAT and CDR2 is FQNNGV. The CDR3 contains 11 residues. The V and J ends lost 4 bases and 10 bases, in that order; junction bases with no gene match: 0. The CDR3 sequence: CASSWDREQFF. The DNA for the CDR3 is TGTGCCAGCAGCTGGGACAGGGAGCAGTTCTTC.

This chain links TRBV7-2 with TRBJ2-7; D is perhaps TRBD1 (6 bases). The CDR3 spans 14 residues. The V gene lost 5 bases and the J gene lost 4 bases, with 15 bases spanning the gap. Germline CDR1 SGHTA, CDR2 FQGNSA. The CDR3 reads CASSPGTYVYEQYF. CDR3 DNA: TGTGCCAGCAGCCCCGGGACATACGTTTACGAGCAGTACTTC.

This clonotype was observed a handful of times. The CDR3 DNA sequence: TGTGCCAGTAGGCTAGCGGGAGGATTCGTCTACGAGCAGTACTTC. Translating it yields CASRLAGGFVYEQYF. The gene calls are TRBV19 and TRBJ2-7; 11 nucleotides line up with TRBD2. The germline gives CDR1 LNHDA, CDR2 SQIVND (reference sequence). J was trimmed by 3 bases and V by 6 bases; bases with no gene match: 7. The CDR3 totals 15 residues.

This chain links TRBV11-3 with TRBJ2-7; tentatively, D is TRBD2 (6 bases). The CDR3 is 12 amino acids. The V and J ends lost 4 bases and 9 bases respectively, with 13 bases between them. The germline V gene encodes CDR1 SGHNT and CDR2 YENEEA. DNA of the CDR3: TGTGCCAGCAGCTCCACGACTAGTCGGCAGTACGTC. It specifies CASSSTTSRQYV.

This chain links TRBV20-1 with TRBJ1-5; a possible D gene is TRBD1 (5 bases). The germline V and J ends were trimmed by 3 bases and 11 bases, with 14 bases remaining between them. CDR3 size: 12 residues. Germline lookup yields CDR1 DFQATT and CDR2 SNEGSKA (reference sequence). The CDR3 reads CSARRGVGSQHF. As DNA, the CDR3 is TGCAGTGCTAGGCGGGGGGTTGGGTCCCAGCATTTT.

Only a few counts were recorded for this clonotype. This chain connects TRBV28 to TRBJ2-5, with TRBD1 identical over 7 bases. This CDR3 spans 13 amino acids. The J segment lost 5 bases and the V segment lost 4 bases, leaving 4 bases of the junction unmatched. CDR1 MDHEN and CDR2 SYDVKM come from the germline V gene. The CDR3 sequence is CASSWQGVETQYF. The CDR3 DNA is TGTGCCAGCAGTTGGCAGGGGGTGGAGACCCAGTACTTC.

Many counts were recorded for this clonotype. The J gene is TRBJ2-1, the V gene TRBV7-9; 8 bases align to TRBD2. V lost 5 bases to trimming and J lost 5 bases; unmatched junction nucleotides: 8. The CDR3 spans 15 residues. CDR1 and CDR2 (germline): SEHNR, FQNEAQ (reference sequence). The CDR3 sequence: CASSPGLGHNNEQFF. The CDR3, as DNA: TGTGCCAGCAGCCCGGGACTAGGTCACAACAATGAGCAGTTCTTC.

This clonotype occurred a few times. At one boundary the junction diverges from the germline segment, which might be a read error. V usage is TRBV5-5 and J usage is TRBJ1-1, with D hard to call. Per germline, CDR1 SGHKS and CDR2 YYEKEE (reference sequence). CDR3 length equals 13 residues. Written as DNA, the CDR3 is TGTGCCAGCAGCTTGGCCATGAAGACTGAAGCTTTCTTT. Translation: CASSLAMKTEAFF.

The V gene is TRBV28, the J gene TRBJ2-7, with a weak D call TRBD2 (6 bases). Germline V gene data show CDR1 as MDHEN and CDR2 as SYDVKM. The V gene lost 3 bases and the J gene lost 1 base, with 19 bases spanning the gap. This CDR3 contains 17 residues. This chain's CDR3 is CASSFQINRDSSYEQYF. CDR3 DNA: TGTGCCAGCAGTTTCCAGATCAATCGGGACTCTTCCTACGAGCAGTACTTC.

The CDR3 nucleotides read TGTGCCAGCAGTTTATATGGGGTAGTGAATGAGCAGTTCTTC. Translating gives CASSLYGVVNEQFF. The chain links TRBV28 to TRBJ2-1; the D is unclear. Trimming took 1 base from V and 7 from J, leaving 11 bases between them. CDR1 and CDR2 (germline): MDHEN, SYDVKM. The CDR3 totals 14 residues.

This chain links TRBV7-1 with TRBJ2-5; a weak D match, TRBD1 (5 bases). TRBV7-1 carries the ORF label, with uncertain function. CDR3 size: 15 residues. V was trimmed by 3 bases and J by 5 bases, leaving 16 bases between them. CDR3 in DNA: TGTGCCAGCAGCTCGACAGAGACTTACGGGGAGACCCAGTACTTC. This gives the protein CASSSTETYGETQYF.